Described below is a single T cell receptor beta chain sequence and its context. Its specificity is not known. The germline V and J ends were trimmed by 2 bases and 4 bases, with 5 bases remaining between them. Germline CDR1 reads SGHVS; CDR2 reads FQNEAQ. The CDR3 has 13 residues. 13 Jbeta primers and 60 Vbeta primers were used for the PCR. The table came from immunoSEQ multiplex PCR; TCRdb's copy has only in-frame clones and leaves some out. The sample features about 34,000 clones, with about 1.9% in its top ten. This record comes from a study of cytomegalovirus exposure and HLA in healthy donors. Study results and limitations: Published work reported that the classifier diagnosed cytomegalovirus status with high specificity and sensitivity. With later analysis, a missense DCLRE1C variant became linked to TCR beta V- and J-gene trimming. DRB1 showed the most TCR associations and HLA-C the fewest in a later analysis, as rates varied by HLA locus. Across donors, sequencing depth was assumed by presence/absence analyses to be roughly uniform.

The sequence was obtained from a woman aged 40 to 50 in good health and CMV-seropositive. The V and J genes are TRBV7-8 and TRBJ2-2, with D uncertain. Sequencing was done on a sample of PBMCs. The CDR3 loop reads CASSLISTGELFF. In DNA, the CDR3 is TGTGCCAGCAGCTTAATTAGCACCGGGGAGCTGTTTTTT.